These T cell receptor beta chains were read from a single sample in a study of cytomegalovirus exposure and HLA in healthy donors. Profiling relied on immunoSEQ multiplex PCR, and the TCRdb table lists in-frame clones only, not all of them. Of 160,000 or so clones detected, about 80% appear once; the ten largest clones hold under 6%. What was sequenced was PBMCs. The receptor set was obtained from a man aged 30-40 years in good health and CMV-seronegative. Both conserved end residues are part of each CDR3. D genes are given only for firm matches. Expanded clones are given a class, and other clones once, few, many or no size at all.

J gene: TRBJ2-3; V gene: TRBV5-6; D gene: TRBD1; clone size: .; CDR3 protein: CASSPQGVGTDTQYF; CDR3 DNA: TGTGCCAGCAGCCCACAGGGGGTGGGCACAGATACGCAGTATTTT
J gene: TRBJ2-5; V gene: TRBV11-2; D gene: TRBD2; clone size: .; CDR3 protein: CATFRLTGTSGAETQYF; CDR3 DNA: TGTGCCACCTTCCGGCTGACCGGGACTAGCGGGGCGGAGACCCAGTACTTC
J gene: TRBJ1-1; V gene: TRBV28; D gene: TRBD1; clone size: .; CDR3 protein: CASSLRVRGTEAFF; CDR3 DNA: TGTGCCAGCAGTTTGCGCGTCAGGGGGACTGAAGCTTTCTTT
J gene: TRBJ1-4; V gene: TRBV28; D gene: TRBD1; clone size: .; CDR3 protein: CASSLTGGFNEKLFF; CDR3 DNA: TGTGCCAGCAGTTTAACAGGGGGTTTTAATGAAAAACTGTTTTTT
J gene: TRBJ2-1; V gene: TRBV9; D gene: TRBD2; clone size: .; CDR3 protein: CASSRGASGIFSNEQFF; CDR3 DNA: TGTGCCAGCAGCCGAGGGGCTAGCGGGATTTTTTCGAATGAGCAGTTCTTC
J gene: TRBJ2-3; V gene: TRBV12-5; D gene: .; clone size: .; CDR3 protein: CASGPGERTDTQYF; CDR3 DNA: TGTGCTAGTGGTCCGGGGGAGCGCACAGATACGCAGTATTTT
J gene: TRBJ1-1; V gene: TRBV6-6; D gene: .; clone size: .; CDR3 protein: CASSYGPNTEAFF; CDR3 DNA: TGTGCCAGCAGTTATGGCCCGAACACTGAAGCTTTCTTT
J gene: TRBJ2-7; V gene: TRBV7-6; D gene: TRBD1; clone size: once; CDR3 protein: CASSLGAGGAYEQYF; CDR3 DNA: TGTGCCAGCAGCTTAGGGGCAGGGGGCGCTTACGAGCAGTACTTC
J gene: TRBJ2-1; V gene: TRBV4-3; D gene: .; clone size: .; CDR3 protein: CASSQDVRASSYNEQFF; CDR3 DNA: TGCGCCAGCAGCCAAGATGTCCGTGCTAGCTCCTACAATGAGCAGTTCTTC
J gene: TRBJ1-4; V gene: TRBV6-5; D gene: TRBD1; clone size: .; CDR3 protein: CASSLGGSREKLFF; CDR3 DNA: TGTGCCAGCAGTTTAGGGGGCTCGAGGGAAAAACTGTTTTTT
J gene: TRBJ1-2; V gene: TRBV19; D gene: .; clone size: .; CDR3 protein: CASSIRGFFDGYTF; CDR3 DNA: TGTGCCAGTAGTATAAGGGGTTTCTTCGATGGCTACACCTTC
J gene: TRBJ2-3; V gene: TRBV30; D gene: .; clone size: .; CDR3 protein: CAFSFPDTQYF; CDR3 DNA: TGTGCCTTCTCCTTTCCAGATACGCAGTATTTT
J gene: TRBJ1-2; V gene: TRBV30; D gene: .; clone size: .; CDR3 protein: CAWTKGGTNYGYTF; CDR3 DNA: TGTGCCTGGACCAAGGGGGGGACAAACTATGGCTACACCTTC
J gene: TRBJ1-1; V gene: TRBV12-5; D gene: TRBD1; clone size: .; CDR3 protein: CASGFVGTANIRNTEAFF; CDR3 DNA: TGTGCTAGTGGTTTCGTGGGGACAGCGAATATAAGGAACACTGAAGCTTTCTTT
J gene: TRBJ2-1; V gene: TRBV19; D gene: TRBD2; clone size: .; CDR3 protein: CASRGTSGVNEQFF; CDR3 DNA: TGTGCCAGTAGAGGGACTAGCGGGGTTAATGAGCAGTTCTTC
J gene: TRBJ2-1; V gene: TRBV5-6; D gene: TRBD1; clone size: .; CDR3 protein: CASSILQGAEQFF; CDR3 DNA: TGTGCCAGCAGCATCTTACAGGGGGCCGAGCAGTTCTTC
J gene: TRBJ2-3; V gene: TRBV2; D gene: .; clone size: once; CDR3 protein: CNWGLPNTQYF; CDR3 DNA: TGTAACTGGGGACTGCCCAATACGCAGTATTTT
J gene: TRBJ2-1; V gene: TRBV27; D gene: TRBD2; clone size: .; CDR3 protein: CASSWLAGGGRNEQFF; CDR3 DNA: TGTGCCAGCAGTTGGCTAGCGGGTGGAGGTAGAAATGAGCAGTTCTTC
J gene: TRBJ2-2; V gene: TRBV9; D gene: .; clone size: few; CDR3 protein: CASSVGSFGELFF; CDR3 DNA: TGTGCCAGCAGCGTGGGCTCCTTCGGGGAGCTGTTTTTT
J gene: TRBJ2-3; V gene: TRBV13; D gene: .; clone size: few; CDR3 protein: CASSLGSSTDTQYF; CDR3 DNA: TGTGCCAGCAGCTTAGGTTCTAGCACAGATACGCAGTATTTT
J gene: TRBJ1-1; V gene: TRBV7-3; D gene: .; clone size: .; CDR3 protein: CASIRGIGNTEAFF; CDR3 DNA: TGTGCCAGCATCAGGGGTATCGGGAACACTGAAGCTTTCTTT
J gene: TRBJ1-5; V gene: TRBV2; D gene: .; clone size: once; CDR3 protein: CASRLNQPQHF; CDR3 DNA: TGTGCCAGCAGATTAAATCAGCCCCAGCATTTT
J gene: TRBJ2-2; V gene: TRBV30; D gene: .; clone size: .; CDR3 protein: CAWSTGSPPGELFF; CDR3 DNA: TGTGCCTGGAGTACCGGGAGCCCGCCCGGGGAGCTGTTTTTT
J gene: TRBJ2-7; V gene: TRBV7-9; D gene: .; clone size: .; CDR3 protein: CASSFGTGYEQYF; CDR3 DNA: TGTGCCAGCAGCTTCGGAACAGGCTACGAGCAGTACTTC
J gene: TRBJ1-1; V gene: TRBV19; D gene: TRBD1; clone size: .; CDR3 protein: CASSPFRFPTTGTKRDTEAFF; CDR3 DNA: TGTGCCAGTAGTCCCTTCCGCTTCCCAACGACAGGGACGAAAAGGGACACTGAAGCTTTCTTT
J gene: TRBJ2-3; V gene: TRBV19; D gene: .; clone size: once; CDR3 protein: CASSIEREDTQYF; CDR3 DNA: TGTGCCAGTAGTATAGAGAGGGAGGATACGCAGTATTTT
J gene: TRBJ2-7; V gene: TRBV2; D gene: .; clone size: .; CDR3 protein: CASSEPNARGRYEQYF; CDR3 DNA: TGTGCCAGCAGTGAACCCAACGCTAGGGGTCGCTACGAGCAGTACTTC
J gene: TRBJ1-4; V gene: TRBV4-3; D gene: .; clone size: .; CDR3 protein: CASSQEGVFEKLFF; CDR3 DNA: TGCGCCAGCAGCCAAGAAGGGGTTTTTGAAAAACTGTTTTTT
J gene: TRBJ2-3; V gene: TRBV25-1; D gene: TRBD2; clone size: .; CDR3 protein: CASSERPGLGTDTQYF; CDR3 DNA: TGTGCCAGCAGTGAACGACCGGGACTAGGCACAGATACGCAGTATTTT
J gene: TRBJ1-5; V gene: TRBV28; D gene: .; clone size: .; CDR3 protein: CASSLSHPQHF; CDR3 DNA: TGTGCCAGCAGTCTCAGTCATCCCCAGCATTTT
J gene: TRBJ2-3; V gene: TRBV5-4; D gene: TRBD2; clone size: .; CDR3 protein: CASRGLNTDTQYF; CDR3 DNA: TGTGCCAGCAGGGGACTAAACACAGATACGCAGTATTTT
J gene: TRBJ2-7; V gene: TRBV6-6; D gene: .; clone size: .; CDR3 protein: CASSYVGNSYEQYF; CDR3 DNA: TGTGCCAGCAGTTACGTGGGCAACTCCTACGAGCAGTACTTC
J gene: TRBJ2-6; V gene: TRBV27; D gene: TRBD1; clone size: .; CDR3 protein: CASSLFGRGTSGANVLTF; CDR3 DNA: TGTGCCAGCAGTTTATTCGGCAGGGGGACCTCTGGGGCCAACGTCCTGACTTTC
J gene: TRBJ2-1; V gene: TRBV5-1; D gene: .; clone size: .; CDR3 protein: CASRDGGPAPQFF; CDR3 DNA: TGCGCCAGCAGAGACGGGGGTCCTGCCCCACAGTTCTTC
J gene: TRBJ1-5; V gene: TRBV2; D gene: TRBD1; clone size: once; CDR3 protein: CASSTRDRGFIQPQHF; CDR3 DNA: TGTGCCAGCAGTACCCGGGACAGGGGGTTCATTCAGCCCCAGCATTTT
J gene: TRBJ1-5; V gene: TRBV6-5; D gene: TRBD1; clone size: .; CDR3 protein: CASRLGQGGQPQHF; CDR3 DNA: TGTGCCAGCAGACTTGGACAGGGCGGGCAGCCCCAGCATTTT
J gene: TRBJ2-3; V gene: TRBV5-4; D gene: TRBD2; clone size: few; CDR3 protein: CASSSGGTSGRWVTQYF; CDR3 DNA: TGTGCCAGCAGCAGTGGCGGGACTAGCGGGAGGTGGGTTACGCAGTATTTT
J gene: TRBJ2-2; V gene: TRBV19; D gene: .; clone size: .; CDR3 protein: CASSSAGETGELFF; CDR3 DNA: TGTGCCAGTAGTTCTGCAGGGGAGACCGGGGAGCTGTTTTTT
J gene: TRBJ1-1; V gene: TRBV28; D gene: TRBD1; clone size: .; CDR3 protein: CASSLQGDTEAFF; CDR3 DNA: TGTGCCAGCAGTCTACAGGGGGACACTGAAGCTTTCTTT
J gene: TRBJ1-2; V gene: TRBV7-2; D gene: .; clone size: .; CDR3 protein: CASSLIGLDGYTF; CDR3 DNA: TGTGCCAGCAGCTTAATCGGGTTAGATGGCTACACCTTC
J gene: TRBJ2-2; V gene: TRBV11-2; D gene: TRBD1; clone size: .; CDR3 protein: CASSHKTGTGRAGELFF; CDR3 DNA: TGTGCCAGCAGCCACAAGACCGGGACAGGGAGGGCCGGGGAGCTGTTTTTT
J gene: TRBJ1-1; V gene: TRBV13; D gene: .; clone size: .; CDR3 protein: CASSLLTRLMNTEAFF; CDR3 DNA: TGTGCCAGCAGCCTATTGACACGCCTAATGAACACTGAAGCTTTCTTT
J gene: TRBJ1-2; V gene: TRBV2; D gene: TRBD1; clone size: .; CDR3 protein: CASRTPGQGPGYTF; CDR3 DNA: TGTGCCAGCAGAACCCCGGGACAGGGGCCTGGCTACACCTTC
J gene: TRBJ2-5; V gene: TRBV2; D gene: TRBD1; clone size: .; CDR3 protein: CASTPGQIETQYF; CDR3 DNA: TGTGCCAGCACTCCGGGACAGATAGAGACCCAGTACTTC
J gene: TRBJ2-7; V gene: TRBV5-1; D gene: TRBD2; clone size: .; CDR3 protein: CASSLGGRALRNEQYF; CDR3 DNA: TGCGCCAGCAGCTTGGGTGGGAGGGCCCTCAGGAACGAGCAGTACTTC
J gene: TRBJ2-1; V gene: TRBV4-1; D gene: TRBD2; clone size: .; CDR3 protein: CASSQDPGGTPMRGQFF; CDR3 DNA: TGCGCCAGCAGCCAAGATCCCGGGGGGACCCCAATGAGGGGGCAGTTCTTC
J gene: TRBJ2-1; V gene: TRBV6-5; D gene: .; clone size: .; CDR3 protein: CASSFSKRGTYNEQFF; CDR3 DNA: TGTGCCAGCAGTTTCTCGAAGAGAGGGACCTACAATGAGCAGTTCTTC